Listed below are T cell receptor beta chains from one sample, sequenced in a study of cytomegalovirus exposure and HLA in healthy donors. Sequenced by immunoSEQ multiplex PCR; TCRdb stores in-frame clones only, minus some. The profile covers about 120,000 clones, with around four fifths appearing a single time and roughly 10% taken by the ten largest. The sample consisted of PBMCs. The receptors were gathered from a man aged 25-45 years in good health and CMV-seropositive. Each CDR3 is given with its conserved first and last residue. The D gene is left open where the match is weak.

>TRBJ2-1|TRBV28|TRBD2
CASLSFAGGPHNEQFF
TGTGCCAGCCTAAGTTTCGCGGGAGGGCCCCACAATGAGCAGTTCTTC
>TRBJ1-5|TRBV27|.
CASSFGGNQPQHF
TGTGCCAGCAGTTTCGGGGGAAATCAGCCCCAGCATTTT
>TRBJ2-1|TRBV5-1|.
CASSVNRVGNEQFF
TGCGCCAGCAGCGTCAACAGGGTAGGCAATGAGCAGTTCTTC
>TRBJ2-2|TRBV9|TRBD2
CASSGTSGRAGGGTGELFF
TGTGCCAGCAGTGGGACTAGCGGGAGGGCCGGTGGTGGGACCGGGGAGCTGTTTTTT
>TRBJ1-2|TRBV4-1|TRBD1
CASSQDSATGDDTF
TGCGCCAGCAGCCAAGATTCCGCGACAGGGGACGACACCTTC
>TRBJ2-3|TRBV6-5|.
CASSYVGTDTQYF
TGTGCCAGCAGTTATGTAGGCACAGATACGCAGTATTTT
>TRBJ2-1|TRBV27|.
CAGVGVSSYNEQFF
TGTGCCGGCGTCGGGGTTAGCTCCTACAATGAGCAGTTCTTC
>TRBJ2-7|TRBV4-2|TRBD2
CASSRGTSGILGSEQYF
TGTGCCAGCAGCCGCGGGACTAGCGGGATTTTAGGGAGCGAGCAGTACTTC
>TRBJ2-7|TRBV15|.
CATSRDFGQWTYEQYF
TGTGCCACCAGCAGAGATTTCGGACAGTGGACCTACGAGCAGTACTTC
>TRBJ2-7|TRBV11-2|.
CASTFGFGGASYEQYF
TGTGCCAGCACCTTTGGGTTCGGGGGAGCCTCCTACGAGCAGTACTTC